This TCR beta chain was found in a study of tumor-infiltrating lymphocytes in oesophageal squamous cell carcinoma. The sample holds many counts of this clonotype. Looked up from germline, CDR1 is SEHNR and CDR2 is FQNEAQ (reference sequence). Trimming took 4 bases from V and 6 from J, leaving 17 bases between them. The CDR3 covers 15 residues. TCRdb re-analysed the PCR reads in MiXCR, keeping a single row per CDR3 protein. The sample contains 15,000 to 20,000 distinct CDR3 sequences, around 50% of which appear only once. This sequence was found in a female donor with esophageal squamous cell carcinoma. Sequenced sample: normal esophageal tissue next to the tumor. The V call is TRBV7-9, the J call TRBJ2-3, with D possibly matching TRBD1 (7 bases). CDR3 sequence reads: CASSWGDSRADTQYF. DNA for the CDR3: TGTGCCAGCAGCTGGGGGGACAGCAGAGCCGATACGCAGTATTTT.